These T cell receptor beta chains were read from a single sample in a study of blood T cell repertoires in COVID-19. Clones were sequenced by immunoSEQ multiplex PCR, and TCRdb holds only the in-frame ones, with some missing. The sample consists of fewer than 350,000 clones, 85% to 90% of them appearing once. The specimen sequenced was PBMCs or T cells enriched from blood (not recorded which). These receptors all stem from a woman younger than 45 who had been exposed to COVID-19. Both conserved end residues are part of each CDR3. A D gene is named only where the DNA matches it firmly. Clone size is given for some rows only: seen once, a few or many times, or a class if the clone is expanded.

TRBD2 once TRBJ2-1 TRBV10-3 TGTGCCATCACCGCGGGGGACAATGAGCAGTTCTTC CAITAGDNEQFF
NA once TRBJ2-5 TRBV24-1 TGTGCCACCAGTGCCCCTTCCGGGGGAGAGACCCAGTACTTC CATSAPSGGETQYF
NA NA TRBJ1-2 TRBV6-2/TRBV6-3 TGTGCCAGCAGTCCGGGGCGGGGAGTAGGATACACCTTC CASSPGRGVGYTF
TRBD1 NA TRBJ2-5 TRBV28 TGTGCCAGCAGTTCCGGACAGGGTAGAGAGACCCAGTACTTC CASSSGQGRETQYF
TRBD2 NA TRBJ2-1 TRBV19 TGTGCCAGTAGTCCACGAGGGCTAGCGGGGGTACCTTTTCGTGAGCAGTTCTTC CASSPRGLAGVPFREQFF
TRBD2 NA TRBJ2-5 TRBV28 TGTGCCAGCAGTTTGGCGTCGGGGGGACAAGAGACCCAGTACTTC CASSLASGGQETQYF
TRBD1 NA TRBJ2-2 TRBV5-6 TGTGCCAGCAGCGAGGACAGGGGGCGGAACACCGGGGAGCTGTTTTTT CASSEDRGRNTGELFF
TRBD2 NA TRBJ2-3 TRBV28 TGTGCCAGCAGTTTTAGCGGGAACACAGATACGCAGTATTTT CASSFSGNTDTQYF
TRBD2 NA TRBJ2-1 TRBV5-6 TGTGCCAGCAGGTATTGGGGGGGACTAGCGTTTTACAATGAGCAGTTCTTC CASRYWGGLAFYNEQFF
NA NA TRBJ1-1 TRBV10-2 TGCGCCAGCAGTGAGGGGCAGGCGCCGTTTAACACTGAAGCTTTCTTT CASSEGQAPFNTEAFF
TRBD1 NA TRBJ2-7 TRBV5-8 TGTGCCAGCAGCTTTAAATGGACAGGGCAATCCTACGAGCAGTACTTC CASSFKWTGQSYEQYF
NA NA TRBJ1-2 TRBV19 TGTGCCAGTAGCCAGGATTTTGGTGGCTACACCTTC CASSQDFGGYTF
NA NA TRBJ2-5 TRBV29-1 TGCAGCGTTGGGGACTCCTCGTGGGGGTTCCAGTACTTC CSVGDSSWGFQYF
TRBD1 NA TRBJ2-1 TRBV7-9 TGTGCCAGCAGCTCTATTGACAGGGCGGGCAATGAGCAGTTCTTC CASSSIDRAGNEQFF
TRBD1 NA TRBJ1-2 TRBV30 TGTGCCTGGAGCCGGGACAGGGGGAACTATGGCTACACCTTC CAWSRDRGNYGYTF
NA NA TRBJ2-7 TRBV28 TGTGCCAGCAGCCGGACTACCGGCTCCTACGAGCAGTACTTC CASSRTTGSYEQYF
NA NA TRBJ1-1 TRBV28 TGTGCCAGCAGTTACCCACAGGGATCAGGGAACACTGAAGCTTTCTTT CASSYPQGSGNTEAFF
NA NA TRBJ2-1 TRBV30 TGTGCCTGGAGTGCCACCACTTACAATGAGCAGTTCTTC CAWSATTYNEQFF
NA NA TRBJ2-2 TRBV10-1 TGCGCCAGCAGTATGAGGGTGGACGACGGGGAGCTGTTTTTT CASSMRVDDGELFF
NA few TRBJ2-1 TRBV27 TGTGCCAGCAGCCACACCTACAATGAGCAGTTCTTC CASSHTYNEQFF
NA once TRBJ1-5 TRBV28 TGTGCCAGCAGCCAACCCCGACACAATAGCAATCAGCCCCAGCATTTT CASSQPRHNSNQPQHF
TRBD1 NA TRBJ2-7 TRBV6-5 TGTGCCAGCAGAGCTGGGACAGCCCTAGACTACGAGCAGTACTTC CASRAGTALDYEQYF
NA NA TRBJ1-1 TRBV24-1 TGTGCCACCAGTGAATCTTGGGCAGGGAACAACAAAGCTTTCTTT CATSESWAGNNKAFF
TRBD2 NA TRBJ2-3 TRBV5-4 TGTGCCAGCAGCCCCCGTGCGACTAGCCCCGCAGATACGCAGTATTTT CASSPRATSPADTQYF
TRBD1 NA TRBJ1-5 TRBV7-9 TGTGCCAGCAGCTTCGCCGGGACAGATAGCAATCAGCCCCAGCATTTT CASSFAGTDSNQPQHF